This entry lists 20 T cell receptor beta chains sequenced from one sample in a study of T cell responses to AZD1222 COVID-19 vaccine. Using immunoSEQ multiplex PCR, the repertoire was profiled, and TCRdb retains in-frame clones only, with some absent. The sample records over 75,000 clones, 70% to 90% being singletons. Sequences were derived from peripheral blood, sampled 28 days after the second AZD1222 dose. The receptor set was obtained from an adult who received the AZD1222 COVID-19 vaccine.

The chain couples TRBV19 to TRBJ2-7; 8 positions agree with TRBD2. The CDR3 is made up of 16 amino acids. V lost 3 bases to trimming and J lost 6 bases; unmatched junction nucleotides: 13. CDR1 and CDR2 (germline): LNHDA, SQIVND (reference sequence). Here the CDR3 DNA reads TGTGCCAGTAGTATTGGGGCGGGGGGATCACTCGGCGAGCAGTACTTC. The encoded protein is CASSIGAGGSLGEQYF.

This clone turned up a few times. This chain connects TRBV7-9 to TRBJ2-7; D may be TRBD2 (6 bases). The germline gives CDR1 SEHNR, CDR2 FQNEAQ (reference sequence). The CDR3 sequence is 16 residues long. V lost 7 bases, J lost 5 bases, and 24 bases lay in between. CDR3 region: CASTPIGRGGHHEQYF. The CDR3 DNA follows: TGTGCCAGCACCCCCATTGGGCGGGGAGGCCACCACGAGCAGTACTTC.

Note on this clone: Other DNA sequences in the same sample also yield this CDR3. J is TRBJ1-1 and V is TRBV6-2 or TRBV6-3; no reliable D call. CDR3 length: 13 residues. Trimming left V 4 bases short and J 1 base short, with 7 bases between. Germline V CDR1 and CDR2: MNHEY, SVGEGT. CDR3 protein: CASSSYGNTEAFF. In DNA form, the CDR3 reads TGTGCCAGCAGTTCCTATGGGAACACTGAAGCTTTCTTT.

The chain uses TRBV11-3 and TRBJ2-2; D is possibly TRBD1 or TRBD2 (6 bases each). The length of the CDR3 is 16 residues. V was cut by 0 bases and J by 4 bases, with 12 bases left in between. Germline V gene lookup returns CDR1 SGHNT and CDR2 YENEEA. CDR3 DNA: TGTGCCAGCAGCTTAGAGTCGGGGGCGGGCACCGGGGAGCTGTTTTTT. Translation: CASSLESGAGTGELFF.

V and J are TRBV11-2 and TRBJ2-7; TRBD2 might be the D (6 bases). The V end was cut by 3 bases, the J end by 7 bases, with 13 bases between. CDR1 is SGHAT and CDR2 is FQNNGV in the germline V gene. The CDR3 is 13 amino acids. This chain's CDR3 is CASSFTRGGEQYF. Here the CDR3 DNA reads TGTGCCAGCAGCTTTACACGGGGAGGAGAGCAGTACTTC.

The rearrangement uses TRBV4-2 and TRBJ1-2; D gene ambiguous. Germline values: CDR1 LGHNA, CDR2 YNFKEQ. Deletions cut 0 bases from V and 6 bases from J, with 11 bases between. This CDR3 spans 14 amino acids. The CDR3: CASSQEGGVDGYTF. Here the CDR3 DNA reads TGTGCCAGCAGCCAAGAGGGCGGGGTGGATGGCTACACCTTC.

This chain uses TRBV18 with TRBJ1-1, with D maybe TRBD1 (6 bases). The CDR3 runs 15 residues. Per the germline V gene, CDR1 is KGHSH and CDR2 is LQKENI. The V end lost 3 bases, the J end lost 3 bases, and 14 bases lay between the germline ends. The CDR3 here is CASSPRGRLDTEAFF. In DNA, the CDR3 is TGTGCCAGCTCACCCCGGGGGCGCCTGGACACTGAAGCTTTCTTT.

The genes are TRBV5-1 and TRBJ1-2; D may be TRBD1 (5 bases). Germline-derived CDR1 and CDR2 are SGHRS and YFSETQ. V gave up 4 bases and J gave up 1 base, with 11 bases separating them. The CDR3 is 14 residues long. The CDR3 region is CASSLAGVNYGYTF. The CDR3 bases are TGCGCCAGCAGCCTAGCGGGGGTTAACTATGGCTACACCTTC.

V and J are TRBV7-6 and TRBJ2-7; D might be TRBD1 or TRBD2, each matching 5 bases. Trimming cost V 4 bases and J 0 bases, with 19 bases left between them. Germline lookup yields CDR1 SGHVS and CDR2 FNYEAQ. The CDR3 runs 17 residues. The CDR3: CASSSLGWDGVSYEQYF. The CDR3 coding sequence is TGTGCCAGCAGCTCTCTAGGCTGGGACGGAGTCTCCTACGAGCAGTACTTC. Variable domain in full (rest from reference TRBV7-6 and TRBJ2-7): GAGVSQSPRYKVTKRGQDVALRCDPISGHVSLYWYRQALGQGPEFLTYFNYEAQQDKSGLPNDRFSAERPEGSISTLTIQRTEQRDSAMYRCASSSLGWDGVSYEQYFGPGTRLTVT.

This sequence joins TRBV5-4 and TRBJ2-7, with D unresolved. V was shortened by 2 bases and J by 3 bases, with 6 bases between the two germline ends. CDR3 length: 12 residues. Germline assignment: CDR1 SGHNT and CDR2 YYREEE (reference sequence). CDR3: CASSLFGYEQYF. The CDR3 DNA follows: TGTGCCAGCAGCTTATTTGGCTACGAGCAGTACTTC.

The CDR3 DNA sequence: TGCAGCGTTCAGGGGGACTTTGGTTCACCCCTCCACTTT. It codes for CSVQGDFGSPLHF. The V call is TRBV29-1, the J call TRBJ1-6, with 7 bases lining up with TRBD1. Losses at the gene ends were 5 bases for V and 9 bases for J; bases not matched to a gene: 7. Per germline, CDR1 SQVTM and CDR2 ANQGSEA. This CDR3 is 13 amino acids long.

The chain joins TRBV5-5 to TRBJ1-6; TRBD1 matches at 9 bases. The CDR3 runs 19 residues. V dropped 4 bases and J dropped 0; count of bases not matched to a gene: 11. Germline CDR1 and CDR2: SGHKS and YYEKEE (reference sequence). The CDR3 DNA reads TGTGCCAGCAGCCCAGTCGTGGCGGGACAGGGCTCCTATAATTCACCCCTCCACTTT. It encodes CASSPVVAGQGSYNSPLHF.

This chain joins TRBV7-9 and TRBJ1-4, with 10 bases matching TRBD1. In germline, CDR1 is SEHNR, CDR2 FQNEAQ (reference sequence). Losses at the gene ends were 2 bases for V and 8 bases for J; bases not matched to a gene: 11. The CDR3 totals 17 residues. DNA for the CDR3: TGTGCCAGCAGCTTATTGGGAACCGGGACAGGGGTCGAAAAACTGTTTTTT. It specifies CASSLLGTGTGVEKLFF. The full variable domain, its missing parts supplied by reference TRBV7-9 and TRBJ1-4, is DTGVSQNPRHKITKRGQNVTFRCDPISEHNRLYWYRQTLGQGPEFLTYFQNEAQLEKSRLLSDRFSAERPKGSFSTLEIQRTEQGDSAMYLCASSLLGTGTGVEKLFFGSGTQLSVL.

The chain uses TRBV27 and TRBJ1-4; D is possibly TRBD1 (5 bases). Germline CDR1 reads MNHEY; CDR2 reads SMNVEV (reference sequence). The CDR3 is 14 residues long. Between the trimmed V and J ends, which lost 5 bases and 4 bases, there was a span of 11 bases. CDR3 region: CASSRRQFNEKLFF. DNA of the CDR3: TGTGCCAGCAGTAGAAGACAGTTTAATGAAAAACTGTTTTTT.

The V and J genes are TRBV7-9 and TRBJ1-5; D is ambiguous. V was cut by 2 bases and J by 8 bases, with 13 bases left in between. From germline, CDR1 is SEHNR and CDR2 FQNEAQ (reference sequence). The length of the CDR3 is 14 residues. DNA of the CDR3: TGTGCCAGCAGCTTATATGAGGTGGTGGAGCCCCAGCATTTT. Amino acid sequence: CASSLYEVVEPQHF. The whole variable domain, filled in from reference TRBV7-9 and TRBJ1-5, reads DTGVSQNPRHKITKRGQNVTFRCDPISEHNRLYWYRQTLGQGPEFLTYFQNEAQLEKSRLLSDRFSAERPKGSFSTLEIQRTEQGDSAMYLCASSLYEVVEPQHFGDGTRLSIL.

The chain has TRBV6-2 or TRBV6-3 and TRBJ2-5, with D possibly TRBD2 on 6 matching bases. V lost 2 bases to trimming and J lost 3 bases, with 13 bases between them. The germline CDR1 and CDR2 sequences are MNHEY and SVGEGT. This CDR3 region has 15 residues. CDR3 nucleotides: TGTGCCAGCAGTTACGGGGGGAATTTAAAAGAGACCCAGTACTTC. It specifies CASSYGGNLKETQYF.

Only a few counts were recorded for this clone. The V and J genes are TRBV5-1 and TRBJ2-7, with D uncertain. The CDR3 runs to 11 residues. Germline loops: CDR1 SGHRS, CDR2 YFSETQ. Trimming removed 0 bases at V and 4 bases at J, with 2 bases between. The CDR3 sequence is CASSLAYEQYF. The CDR3 DNA reads as TGCGCCAGCAGCTTGGCATACGAGCAGTACTTC. Combining the CDR3 with reference TRBV5-1 and TRBJ2-7 gives the whole variable domain KAGVTQTPRYLIKTRGQQVTLSCSPISGHRSVSWYQQTPGQGLQFLFEYFSETQRNKGNFPGRFSGRQFSNSRSEMNVSTLELGDSALYLCASSLAYEQYFGPGTRLTVT.

V usage is TRBV5-1 and J usage is TRBJ2-1; no clear D gene. This CDR3 comprises 12 residues. CDR1 is SGHRS and CDR2 is YFSETQ in the germline V gene. With 0 bases removed from V and 12 bases from J, the gap between germline ends came to 10 bases. The CDR3 nucleotides are TGCGCCAGCAGCTTGGAGTCGGTGGGGCAGTTCTTC. Its protein product is CASSLESVGQFF.

The CDR3 DNA sequence: TGTGCCAGCAGCTACGGGACAGGGGAAGGGACTGAAGCTTTCTTT. This encodes CASSYGTGEGTEAFF. V gene TRBV7-9 combines with J gene TRBJ1-1; 10 positions agree with TRBD1. This CDR3 is 15 amino acids long. Germline values: CDR1 SEHNR, CDR2 FQNEAQ (reference sequence). The V gene end was trimmed by 4 bases and the J gene end by 5 bases; junction bases not matched to a gene: 7.

This sequence joins TRBV4-3 and TRBJ2-3; D is uncertain. This CDR3 spans 17 amino acids. Germline V lookup: CDR1 LGHNA, CDR2 YSLEER. V lost 0 bases and J 4 bases, leaving 17 bases between the germline ends. The CDR3 loop is CASSQDPGRYFADTQYF. CDR3 sequence (DNA): TGCGCCAGCAGCCAAGATCCGGGCAGGTATTTCGCAGATACGCAGTATTTT.